This TCR beta chain is drawn from a study of blood T cell repertoires in COVID-19. Turning to the study itself: Sites across the United States, Italy and Spain contributed samples from acute and convalescent COVID-19. T cells, B-cell-depleted T cells, or PBMCs provided the cDNA or gDNA that served as material.

As originally analysed: Quantification of nucleated cells was approximated via reference gene primer amplification. Method: immunoSEQ multiplex PCR; TCRdb's copy keeps in-frame clones and lacks some. The D gene and trimming were derived from the DNA, and the V and J assignments and clone size from that table. Of 90,000 to 100,000 clones in the sample, about 85% were seen once. The CDR3 is made up of 13 amino acids. V gave up 3 bases and J gave up 0 bases, with 8 bases separating them. Germline CDR1 reads GTSNPN; CDR2 reads SVGIG (reference sequence). Sequencing was done on a sample of peripheral blood. The chain uses TRBV30 and TRBJ1-1; D call uncertain. This sequence was found in a man aged 70-80 years with acute or convalescent COVID-19. CDR3 amino acids: CAWREQMNTEAFF. CDR3 nucleotides: TGTGCCTGGAGGGAACAGATGAACACTGAAGCTTTCTTT.